Listed here is a single T cell receptor (beta chain). The PCR ran on 60 Vbeta and 13 Jbeta primers. This table comes from immunoSEQ multiplex PCR, and its TCRdb copy is limited to in-frame clones, with some not included. The repertoire includes approximately 170,000 clones, about 62% of them detected once, and less than 3% sits in the top ten. These data are taken from a study of cytomegalovirus exposure and HLA in healthy donors. The sample comprised PBMCs. The TCR originated in a man aged 35 to 55 in good health and CMV-seronegative.

The CDR3 here is CASSLGAGGPYEQYF. The CDR3 DNA is TGTGCCAGCAGCTTAGGAGCGGGGGGGCCCTACGAGCAGTACTTC. The chain couples TRBV7-2 to TRBJ2-5, with 10 bases aligning to TRBD2. The J call may be faulty, since TRBJ2-7 better matches the DNA end. The CDR3 length is 15 residues. Germline V gene sequence: CDR1 SGHTA, CDR2 FQGNSA.